This TCR beta chain is drawn from a study of Graves' ophthalmopathy and Graves' hyperthyroidism. RNA transcripts provided the template for amplifying TCR beta CDR3 regions. The authors performed first-round RT-PCR with HTBI primers and then a second-round multiplex PCR. MiXCR was run by TCRdb on the multiplex PCR reads, yielding one entry per CDR3 protein. The sample has some 250,000 distinct CDR3 sequences, around 42% seen once. Study results and caveats: Blood also carried most expanded thyroid clonotypes exceeding 0.001 frequency. Using a 13-signature model, the authors split ophthalmopathy from stable hyperthyroidism, with about 88% sensitivity and roughly 83% specificity.

CDR3 length equals 13 residues. Germline V lookup: CDR1 DFQATT, CDR2 SNEGSKA (reference sequence). The ends were cut back, 3 bases at V and 8 bases at J, with 14 bases in the middle. Clinical symptoms and serum thyroxine were used for diagnosis; TRAb, thyroid ultrasound and orbital computed tomography were also relied on. A volume of around 9.5 ml of fresh peripheral blood supplied the PBMCs. This clonotype was observed a few times. Its antigen is unidentified. This TCR derives from an adult man with Graves' ophthalmopathy. The chain joins TRBV20-1 to TRBJ1-5, with a tentative D call TRBD1 (6 bases). The specimen sequenced was peripheral blood. The CDR3 DNA follows: TGCAGTGCTAGGAGCGGGGGCAGGGAGCCCCAGCATTTT. As protein: CSARSGGREPQHF.